Listed below are T cell receptor beta chains from one sample, sequenced in a study of graft-versus-host responses after intestinal transplantation. The method was immunoSEQ multiplex PCR; TCRdb's version includes in-frame clones alone and lacks a portion of them. The sample contains tens of thousands of clones, about 93% of which appear only once. This material consisted of PBMCs, taken 786 days after a first intestinal transplant, on the day of a second. Receptors originate from a human patient who received an intestinal transplant, so some T cells may come from the graft donor. CDR3s leave out the opening cysteine and the closing phenylalanine or tryptophan. Each record gives: D gene, V gene, CDR3 protein. D genes are given only for firm matches.

d_gene: -
v_gene: TRBV19
CDR3aa: ASKGVVYGYT

d_gene: TRBD2
v_gene: TRBV7-7
CDR3aa: ASSLAVAGGEETQY

d_gene: TRBD1
v_gene: TRBV10-3
CDR3aa: AIRDQDRGLGEQY

d_gene: -
v_gene: TRBV5-6
CDR3aa: ASSFQGWEKWETQY

d_gene: -
v_gene: TRBV5-1
CDR3aa: ASSLTKGYEKLF

d_gene: -
v_gene: TRBV6-1
CDR3aa: ASSNDRFGQPQH

d_gene: -
v_gene: TRBV9
CDR3aa: ASSPRQGAYEQY

d_gene: TRBD2
v_gene: TRBV28
CDR3aa: ASSLSAGGAYEQY

d_gene: -
v_gene: TRBV4-2
CDR3aa: ASSQDRGYPRPDTQY

d_gene: TRBD1
v_gene: TRBV5-1
CDR3aa: ASSLGSGDRVNEQY

d_gene: -
v_gene: TRBV7-9
CDR3aa: ASSPEESSEAF

d_gene: TRBD2
v_gene: TRBV9
CDR3aa: ASSARTSGNIYEQY

d_gene: TRBD2
v_gene: TRBV27
CDR3aa: ASSLTGLHNYEQY

d_gene: -
v_gene: TRBV5-5
CDR3aa: ASSPAETQY

d_gene: -
v_gene: TRBV5-5
CDR3aa: ASSWTSAGQPQH

d_gene: -
v_gene: TRBV12-2
CDR3aa: ASRLGRLSGKGTGELF

d_gene: -
v_gene: TRBV19
CDR3aa: AAPGGADTIY

d_gene: TRBD2
v_gene: TRBV7-3
CDR3aa: ASSFGLAGARNEQF

d_gene: -
v_gene: TRBV27
CDR3aa: ASSLFGGWENTEAF

d_gene: TRBD2
v_gene: TRBV18
CDR3aa: ASSPQPAGLAVKTGELF

d_gene: -
v_gene: TRBV28
CDR3aa: ASSSPGHHQPQH

d_gene: TRBD1
v_gene: TRBV18
CDR3aa: ASSRRDRTYEQY

d_gene: -
v_gene: TRBV11-2
CDR3aa: ASSLSGPGWGYT

d_gene: -
v_gene: TRBV18
CDR3aa: ASSLRRGNEQF

d_gene: -
v_gene: TRBV7-3
CDR3aa: ASSLRGNYGYT

d_gene: TRBD2
v_gene: TRBV5-6
CDR3aa: ASQGLAGDDYNEQF

d_gene: -
v_gene: TRBV9
CDR3aa: ASSDRQDRGTEAF

d_gene: TRBD1
v_gene: TRBV18
CDR3aa: ASSPGTGYQETQY

d_gene: TRBD1
v_gene: TRBV6-1
CDR3aa: ASSPDRGDGYT

d_gene: -
v_gene: TRBV5-1
CDR3aa: ASSSNPLGSTEAF

d_gene: -
v_gene: TRBV2
CDR3aa: ATGQYNQPQH

d_gene: -
v_gene: TRBV28
CDR3aa: ASNFGTRAGAPEAF

d_gene: -
v_gene: TRBV4-1
CDR3aa: ASSFGGGASNYGYT

d_gene: TRBD1
v_gene: TRBV29-1
CDR3aa: SGGQGYEQY

d_gene: TRBD1
v_gene: TRBV5-1
CDR3aa: ASSRTPQGQGATEAF

d_gene: TRBD1
v_gene: TRBV29-1
CDR3aa: SVEGLGQDTYEQY

d_gene: TRBD1
v_gene: TRBV5-4
CDR3aa: ASSQTGGNTEAF

d_gene: -
v_gene: TRBV7-9
CDR3aa: ASSYQLGEGYT

d_gene: -
v_gene: TRBV10-1
CDR3aa: ASSQGLTEAF

d_gene: -
v_gene: TRBV29-1
CDR3aa: SVSLSAGGTDTQY

d_gene: TRBD2
v_gene: TRBV6-5
CDR3aa: ASGRLAGEGEQF

d_gene: -
v_gene: TRBV15
CDR3aa: ATLPDPSTDTQY

d_gene: TRBD2
v_gene: TRBV19
CDR3aa: ASSIVRGAGGSNEQF

d_gene: TRBD1
v_gene: TRBV7-8
CDR3aa: ASSLLGQGGGELF

d_gene: TRBD2
v_gene: TRBV6-5
CDR3aa: ASSWIAGGQETQY

d_gene: -
v_gene: TRBV10-3
CDR3aa: AISRPSKAGANVLT

d_gene: -
v_gene: TRBV5-3
CDR3aa: ATGSGRESSYNSPLH

d_gene: -
v_gene: TRBV27
CDR3aa: ASRPPGDTQY

d_gene: TRBD2
v_gene: TRBV7-6
CDR3aa: ASSLDGRGLAGTDTQY

d_gene: TRBD1
v_gene: TRBV10-1
CDR3aa: ASSALDGTGPPRELF

d_gene: TRBD1
v_gene: TRBV19
CDR3aa: ARAPTGDTEAF

d_gene: -
v_gene: TRBV27
CDR3aa: ASSPGPYEQY

d_gene: -
v_gene: TRBV4-3
CDR3aa: ASSLSFALENEKLF

d_gene: TRBD1
v_gene: TRBV2
CDR3aa: ASKGTEQETQY

d_gene: -
v_gene: TRBV28
CDR3aa: ASSLGQNYGYT

d_gene: -
v_gene: TRBV5-1
CDR3aa: ASSLDRSTDTQY